The present TCR beta chain was sequenced within a study of T cell clonality in common variable immunodeficiency. CDR1 is GTSNPN and CDR2 is SVGIG in the germline V gene (reference sequence). The CDR3 runs to 13 residues. Note on this clone: The antigen is unknown. With the read ending 3 residues before the CDR3 end, the germline J gene is used to fill in that end.

Clones were read by immunoSEQ multiplex PCR, and TCRdb kept only the in-frame ones, dropping some. The sample shows about 23,000 clones, none of them appearing just once. General observations from the study: Common variable immunodeficiency TCR beta sequences reportedly had fewer deletions and N-nucleotide insertions. TCRbeta clonality was increased in CVID versus healthy controls.

Most patients and controls had Caucasian heritage. Heparinized whole blood, about 5 to 8.5 ml, came from each donor. Sequencing was carried out using peripheral blood mononuclear cells. The rearrangement joins TRBV30 to TRBJ1-1; a weak D match, TRBD1 (5 bases). The sequence was obtained from a human donor with common variable immunodeficiency. The covered CDR3 bases are TGTGCCTGCGCCCCCTGGGGCAGAACAGAA. Encoded protein: CACAPWGRTE. The whole CDR3 sequence reads CACAPWGRTEAFF.